This T cell receptor (beta chain) was sequenced for a study of control samples from healthy donors and cancer patients. The method was immunoSEQ multiplex PCR; TCRdb's version includes in-frame clones alone and lacks a portion of them. The sample consists of roughly 69,000 clones, nearly 85% of them appearing once. The CDR3 length is 17 residues. The ends lost 4 bases at V and 1 base at J; junction bases unmatched: 7. CDR1 is SGHDN and CDR2 is FVKESK in the germline V gene. V usage is TRBV14 and J usage is TRBJ2-2, with 9 bases identical to TRBD2. The specimen sequenced was blood. The clonotype comes from a man between 60 and 70 years old in good health. The CDR3 loop reads CASSPYRLAENTGELFF. The CDR3 DNA reads TGTGCCAGCAGCCCTTATAGACTAGCGGAGAACACCGGGGAGCTGTTTTTT.